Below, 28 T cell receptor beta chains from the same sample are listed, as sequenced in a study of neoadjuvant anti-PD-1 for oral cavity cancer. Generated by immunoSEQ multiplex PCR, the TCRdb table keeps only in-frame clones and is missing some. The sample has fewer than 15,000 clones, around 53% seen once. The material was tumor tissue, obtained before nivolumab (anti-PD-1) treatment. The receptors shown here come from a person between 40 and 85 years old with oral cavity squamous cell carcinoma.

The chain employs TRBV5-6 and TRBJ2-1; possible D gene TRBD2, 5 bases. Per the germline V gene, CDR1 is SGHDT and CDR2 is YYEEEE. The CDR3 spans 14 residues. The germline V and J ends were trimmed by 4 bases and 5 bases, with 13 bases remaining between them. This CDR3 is CASSPWVANNEQFF. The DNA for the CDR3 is TGTGCCAGCAGCCCCTGGGTAGCGAACAATGAGCAGTTCTTC.

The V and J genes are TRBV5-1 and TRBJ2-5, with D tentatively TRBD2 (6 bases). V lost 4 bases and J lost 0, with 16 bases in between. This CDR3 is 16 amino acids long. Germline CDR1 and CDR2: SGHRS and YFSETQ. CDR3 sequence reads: CASSPYLSSDQETQYF. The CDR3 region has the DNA TGCGCCAGCAGCCCCTACCTTTCTAGCGACCAAGAGACCCAGTACTTC.

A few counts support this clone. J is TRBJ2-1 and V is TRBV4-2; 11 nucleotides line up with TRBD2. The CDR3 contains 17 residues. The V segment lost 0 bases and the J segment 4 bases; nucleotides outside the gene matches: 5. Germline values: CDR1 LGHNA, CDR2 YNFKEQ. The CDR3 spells CASSQEPGTSGYNEQFF. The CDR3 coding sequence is TGTGCCAGCAGCCAAGAGCCGGGGACTAGCGGATACAATGAGCAGTTCTTC.

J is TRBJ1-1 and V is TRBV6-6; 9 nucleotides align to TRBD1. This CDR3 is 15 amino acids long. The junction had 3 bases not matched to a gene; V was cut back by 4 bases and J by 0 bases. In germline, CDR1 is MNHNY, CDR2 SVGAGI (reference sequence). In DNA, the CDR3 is TGTGCCAGCAGTTCGCGGACAGGGGTGAACACTGAAGCTTTCTTT. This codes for CASSSRTGVNTEAFF.

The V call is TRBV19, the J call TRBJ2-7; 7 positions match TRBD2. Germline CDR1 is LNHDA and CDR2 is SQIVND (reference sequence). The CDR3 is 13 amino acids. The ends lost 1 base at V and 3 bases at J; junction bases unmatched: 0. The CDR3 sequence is CASSIASGYEQYF. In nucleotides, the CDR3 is TGTGCCAGTAGTATAGCTAGCGGCTACGAGCAGTACTTC.

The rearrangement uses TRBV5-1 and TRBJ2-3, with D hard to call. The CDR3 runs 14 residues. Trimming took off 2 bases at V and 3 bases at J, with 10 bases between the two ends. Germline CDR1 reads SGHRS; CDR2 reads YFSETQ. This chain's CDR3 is CASSFGQLTDTQYF. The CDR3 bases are TGCGCCAGCAGCTTTGGTCAGTTGACAGATACGCAGTATTTT.

Written as DNA, the CDR3 is TGTGCCAGCAGTTTACAGAACACTGAAGCTTTCTTT. Translation: CASSLQNTEAFF. The genes are TRBV28 and TRBJ1-1; D unclear. The CDR3 has 12 residues. The V end was cut by 2 bases, the J end by 1 base, with 2 bases between. CDR1 MDHEN and CDR2 SYDVKM come from the germline V gene.

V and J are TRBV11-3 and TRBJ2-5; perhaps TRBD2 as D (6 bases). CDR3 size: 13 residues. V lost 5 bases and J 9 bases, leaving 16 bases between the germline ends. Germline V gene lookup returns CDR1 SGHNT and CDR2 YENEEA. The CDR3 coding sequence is TGTGCCAGCAGCACGACGGCCGGAGGGTCCCAGTACTTC. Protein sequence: CASSTTAGGSQYF.

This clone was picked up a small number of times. For the CDR3, the DNA is TGTGCCAGCAGTTACTCTGGCAGGAGAGAGACCCAGTACTTC. Residues: CASSYSGRRETQYF. The chain joins TRBV6-6 to TRBJ2-5; D is unresolved. V shed 0 bases and J shed 4 bases, with 9 bases lying between them. This CDR3 is 14 amino acids long. Germline lookup yields CDR1 MNHNY and CDR2 SVGAGI (reference sequence).

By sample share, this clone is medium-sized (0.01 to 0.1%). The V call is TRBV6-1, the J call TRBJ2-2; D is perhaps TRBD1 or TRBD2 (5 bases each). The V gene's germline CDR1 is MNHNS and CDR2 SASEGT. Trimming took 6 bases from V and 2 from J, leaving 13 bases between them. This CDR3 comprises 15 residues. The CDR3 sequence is CASRVGDHNTGELFF. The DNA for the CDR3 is TGTGCCAGCAGAGTTGGGGACCACAACACCGGGGAGCTGTTTTTT.

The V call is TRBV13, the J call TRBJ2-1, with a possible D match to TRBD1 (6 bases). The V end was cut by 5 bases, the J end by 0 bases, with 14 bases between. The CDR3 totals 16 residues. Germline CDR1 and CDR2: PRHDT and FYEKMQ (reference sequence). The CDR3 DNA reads TGTGCCAGCAGCCTCTCCGGGACACTCTCCTACAATGAGCAGTTCTTC. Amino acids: CASSLSGTLSYNEQFF. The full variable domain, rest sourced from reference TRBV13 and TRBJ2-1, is AAGVIQSPRHLIKEKRETATLKCYPIPRHDTVYWYQQGPGQDPQFLISFYEKMQSDKGSIPDRFSAQQFSDYHSELNMSSLELGDSALYFCASSLSGTLSYNEQFFGPGTRLTVL.

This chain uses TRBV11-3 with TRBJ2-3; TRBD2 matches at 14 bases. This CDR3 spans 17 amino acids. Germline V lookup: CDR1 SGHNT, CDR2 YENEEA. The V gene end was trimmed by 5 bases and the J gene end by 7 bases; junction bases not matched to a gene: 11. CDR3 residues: CASSESGTSGSRNTQYF. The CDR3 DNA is TGTGCCAGCAGCGAGTCTGGGACTAGCGGGAGTAGGAATACGCAGTATTTT.

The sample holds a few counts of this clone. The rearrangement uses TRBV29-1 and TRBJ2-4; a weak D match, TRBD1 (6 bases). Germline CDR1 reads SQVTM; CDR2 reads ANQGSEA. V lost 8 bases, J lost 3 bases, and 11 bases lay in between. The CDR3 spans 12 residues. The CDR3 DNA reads TGCAGCTCAGGGGACGGCAAAAACATTCAGTACTTC. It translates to CSSGDGKNIQYF.

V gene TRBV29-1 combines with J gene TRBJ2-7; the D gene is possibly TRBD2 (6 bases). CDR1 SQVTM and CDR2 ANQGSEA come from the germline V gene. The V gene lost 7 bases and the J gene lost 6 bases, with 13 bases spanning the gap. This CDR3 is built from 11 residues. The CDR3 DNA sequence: TGCAGCGCAGGGCCCGGGGGCGAGCAGTACTTC. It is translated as CSAGPGGEQYF.

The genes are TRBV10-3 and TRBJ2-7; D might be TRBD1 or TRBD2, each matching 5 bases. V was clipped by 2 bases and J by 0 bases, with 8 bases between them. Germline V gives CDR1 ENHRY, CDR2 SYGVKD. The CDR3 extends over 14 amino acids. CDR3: CAISEGDPSYEQYF. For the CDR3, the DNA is TGTGCCATCAGTGAGGGGGACCCCTCCTACGAGCAGTACTTC.

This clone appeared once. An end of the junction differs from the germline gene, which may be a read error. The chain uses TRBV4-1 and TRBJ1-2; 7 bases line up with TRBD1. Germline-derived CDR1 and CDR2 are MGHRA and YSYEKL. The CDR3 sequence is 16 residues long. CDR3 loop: CASSQENEGANYGYTF. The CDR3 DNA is TGTGCCAGCAGCCAAGAAAACGAGGGGGCGAACTATGGCTACACCTTC.

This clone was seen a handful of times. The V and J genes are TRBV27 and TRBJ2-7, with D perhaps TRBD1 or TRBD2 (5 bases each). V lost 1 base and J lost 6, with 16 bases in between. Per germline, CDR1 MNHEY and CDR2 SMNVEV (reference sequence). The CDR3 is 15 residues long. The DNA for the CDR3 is TGTGCCAGCAGTTTATATTCCCCCCGGGACCCCGAGCAGTACTTC. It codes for CASSLYSPRDPEQYF.

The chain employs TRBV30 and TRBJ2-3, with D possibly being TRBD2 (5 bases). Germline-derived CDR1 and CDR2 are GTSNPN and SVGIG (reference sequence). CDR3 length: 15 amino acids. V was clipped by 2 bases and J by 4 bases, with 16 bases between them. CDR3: CAWSRTALGSDTQYF. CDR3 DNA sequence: TGTGCCTGGAGTCGGACTGCACTGGGGTCAGATACGCAGTATTTT. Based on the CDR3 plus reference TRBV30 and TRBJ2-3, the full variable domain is SQTIHQWPATLVQPVGSPLSLECTVEGTSNPNLYWYRQAAGRGLQLLFYSVGIGQISSEVPQNLSASRPQDRQFILSSKKLLLSDSGFYLCAWSRTALGSDTQYFGPGTRLTVL.

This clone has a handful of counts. CDR3 amino acids: CASSLEQPSNTEAFF. The DNA of the CDR3 is TGCGCCAGCAGCTTGGAACAGCCCTCGAACACTGAAGCTTTCTTT. The V call is TRBV5-1, the J call TRBJ1-1, with unresolved D. With 0 bases removed from V and 1 base from J, the gap between germline ends came to 10 bases. The CDR3 totals 15 residues. Germline CDR1 SGHRS, CDR2 YFSETQ.

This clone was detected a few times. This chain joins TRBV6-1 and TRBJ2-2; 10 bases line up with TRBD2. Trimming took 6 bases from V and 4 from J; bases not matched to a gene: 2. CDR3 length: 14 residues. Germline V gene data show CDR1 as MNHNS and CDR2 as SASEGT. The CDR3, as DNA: TGTGCCAGCAGAATAGCGGGAGGCACCGGGGAGCTGTTTTTT. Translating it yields CASRIAGGTGELFF.

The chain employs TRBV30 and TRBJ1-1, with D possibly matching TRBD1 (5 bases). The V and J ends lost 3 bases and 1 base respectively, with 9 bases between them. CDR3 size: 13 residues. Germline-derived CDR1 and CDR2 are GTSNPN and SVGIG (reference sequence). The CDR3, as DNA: TGTGCCTGGAGCCAGGGTGGGAACACTGAAGCTTTCTTT. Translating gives CAWSQGGNTEAFF.

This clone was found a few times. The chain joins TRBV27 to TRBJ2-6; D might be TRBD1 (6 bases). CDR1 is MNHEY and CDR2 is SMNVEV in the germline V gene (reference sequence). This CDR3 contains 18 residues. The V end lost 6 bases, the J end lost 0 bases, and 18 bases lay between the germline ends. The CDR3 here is CASRQIRGSSSGANVLTF. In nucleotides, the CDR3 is TGTGCCAGCAGGCAGATCAGGGGTTCGAGCTCTGGGGCCAACGTCCTGACTTTC.

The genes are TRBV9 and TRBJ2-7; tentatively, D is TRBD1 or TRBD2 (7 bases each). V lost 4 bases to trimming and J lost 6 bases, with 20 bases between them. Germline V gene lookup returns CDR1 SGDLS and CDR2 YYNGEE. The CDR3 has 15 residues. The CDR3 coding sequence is TGTGCCAGCAGCCCCAGCTCGGCAGGGGGGGTCGAGCAGTACTTC. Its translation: CASSPSSAGGVEQYF.

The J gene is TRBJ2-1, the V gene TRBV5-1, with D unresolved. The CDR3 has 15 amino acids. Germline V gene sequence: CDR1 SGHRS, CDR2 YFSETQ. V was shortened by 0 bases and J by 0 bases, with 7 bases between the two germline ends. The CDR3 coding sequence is TGCGCCAGCAGCTTGGGAGGTCTCTCCTACAATGAGCAGTTCTTC. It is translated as CASSLGGLSYNEQFF.

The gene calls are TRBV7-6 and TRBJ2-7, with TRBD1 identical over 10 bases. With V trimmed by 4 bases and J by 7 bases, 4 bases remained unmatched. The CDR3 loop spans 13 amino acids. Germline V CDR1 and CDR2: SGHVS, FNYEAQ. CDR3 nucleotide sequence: TGTGCCAGCAGCTCGGGACAGGGGAGGGAGCAGTACTTC. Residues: CASSSGQGREQYF.

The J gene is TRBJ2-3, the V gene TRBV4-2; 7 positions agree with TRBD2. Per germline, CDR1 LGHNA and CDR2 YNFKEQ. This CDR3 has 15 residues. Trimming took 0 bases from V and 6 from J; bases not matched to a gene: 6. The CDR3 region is CASSQDRTSEDTQYF. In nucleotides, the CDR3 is TGTGCCAGCAGCCAAGATCGAACTAGCGAGGATACGCAGTATTTT.

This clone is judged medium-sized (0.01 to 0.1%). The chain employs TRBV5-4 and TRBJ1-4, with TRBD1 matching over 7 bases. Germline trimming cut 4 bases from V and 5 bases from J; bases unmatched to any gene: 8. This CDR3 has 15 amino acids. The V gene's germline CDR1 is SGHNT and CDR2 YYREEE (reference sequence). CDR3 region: CASSETGTENEKLFF. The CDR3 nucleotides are TGTGCCAGCAGCGAGACCGGGACAGAAAATGAAAAACTGTTTTTT.

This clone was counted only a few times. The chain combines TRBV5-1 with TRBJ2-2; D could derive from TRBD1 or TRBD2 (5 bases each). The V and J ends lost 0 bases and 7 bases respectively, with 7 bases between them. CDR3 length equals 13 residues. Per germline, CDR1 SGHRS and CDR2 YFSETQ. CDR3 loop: CASSLDGGGELFF. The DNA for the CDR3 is TGCGCCAGCAGCTTGGATGGGGGCGGGGAGCTGTTTTTT. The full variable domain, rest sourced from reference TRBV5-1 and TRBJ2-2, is KAGVTQTPRYLIKTRGQQVTLSCSPISGHRSVSWYQQTPGQGLQFLFEYFSETQRNKGNFPGRFSGRQFSNSRSEMNVSTLELGDSALYLCASSLDGGGELFFGEGSRLTVL.